A single sample is the source of the 18 T cell receptor beta chains below, sequenced in a study of cytomegalovirus exposure and HLA in healthy donors (dated by TCRdb to about 2017). Library preparation used the immunoSEQ multiplex PCR assay. For the multiplex PCR, a mixture combining 60 forward primers for TCR Vbeta segments and 13 reverse primers for TCR Jbeta segments was used. This immuneACCESS table, as held by TCRdb, lists in-frame sequences with V and J called but not all clones. Of the missing ones, under half trace to an unresolved V gene in checked studies; the others have no known cause. This sample has 150,000 to 200,000 clones in its table, and more than 70% of those were observed once. In total, the top ten clones hold roughly 1.5% of the sample. The source material was PBMCs. These TCRs come from a male donor in good health and CMV-seronegative.

The rearrangement links TRBV9 to TRBJ2-1; D unclear. Trimming took off 3 bases at V and 0 bases at J, with 13 bases between the two ends. The V gene's germline CDR1 is SGDLS and CDR2 YYNGEE. The CDR3 is made up of 16 amino acids. The CDR3 coding sequence is TGTGCCAGCAGCGGAATCGTACTTAGCTCCTACAATGAGCAGTTCTTC. As protein: CASSGIVLSSYNEQFF.

This clone was seen once. V gene TRBV5-1 combines with J gene TRBJ1-1, with TRBD1 matching over 10 bases. Germline CDR1 is SGHRS and CDR2 is YFSETQ. J lost 10 bases, V lost 2 bases, and 11 bases had no gene match. This CDR3 has 15 residues. This CDR3 is CASSFGTGDFRGAFF. The DNA of the CDR3 is TGCGCCAGCAGCTTTGGGACAGGGGATTTCAGGGGAGCTTTCTTT.

This chain connects TRBV11-1 to TRBJ2-1, with 8 bases matching TRBD2. This CDR3 is 17 amino acids long. Unmatched junction bases numbered 14, after V lost 5 bases and J lost 5 bases. Germline CDR1 and CDR2: SGHAT and FQDESV (reference sequence). The CDR3 DNA sequence: TGTGCCAGCAGCCTCCTACAGGCTAGCGGGCACAACAATGAGCAGTTCTTC. It translates to CASSLLQASGHNNEQFF.

V gene TRBV28 combines with J gene TRBJ1-5, with a tentative D call TRBD1 (6 bases). Germline loops: CDR1 MDHEN, CDR2 SYDVKM. CDR3 length equals 12 residues. Between the trimmed V and J ends, which lost 5 bases and 11 bases, there was a span of 13 bases. The CDR3 region is CASSTQGLTQHF. The DNA of the CDR3 is TGTGCCAGCAGTACACAGGGTTTGACCCAGCATTTT.

The chain uses TRBV18 and TRBJ2-7; the match to TRBD2 covers 7 bases. Germline-derived CDR1 and CDR2 are KGHSH and LQKENI. The length of the CDR3 is 12 residues. J gave up 12 bases and V 4 bases, and 9 bases lay outside the gene matches. CDR3 nucleotides: TGTGCCAGCTCACTCCGGGGGGACCTCCCGTACTTC. Translated, it gives CASSLRGDLPYF.

The chain employs TRBV6-1 and TRBJ1-2; weak D call: TRBD1 (5 bases). Trimming shortened V by 6 bases and J by 5 bases, and 16 bases separated the two germline ends. The CDR3 extends over 14 amino acids. Germline values: CDR1 MNHNS, CDR2 SASEGT. CDR3 sequence: CASRGRGSVYGYTF. The CDR3 DNA reads TGTGCCAGCAGGGGGCGGGGTTCTGTGTATGGCTACACCTTC.

The chain links TRBV14 to TRBJ1-2, with 12 bases lining up with TRBD1. CDR1 and CDR2 (germline): SGHDN, FVKESK. CDR3 size: 18 residues. V was pared by 0 bases and J by 3 bases, with 8 bases of the junction left unmatched. In nucleotides, the CDR3 is TGTGCCAGCAGCCAAGATCTTCGGGACAGGGGGCTCGACTATGGCTACACCTTC. It encodes CASSQDLRDRGLDYGYTF.

This clone was recorded once. This chain links TRBV7-6 with TRBJ2-7; 7 bases align to TRBD1. The J segment lost 2 bases and the V segment lost 4 bases, leaving 2 bases of the junction unmatched. Germline CDR1 SGHVS, CDR2 FNYEAQ. The CDR3 has 13 residues. DNA of the CDR3: TGTGCCAGCAGCTCCCAGGGGGCCTACGAGCAGTACTTC. Residues: CASSSQGAYEQYF.

The chain joins TRBV27 to TRBJ2-1; 7 nucleotides agree with TRBD2. The germline V gene has CDR1 MNHEY and CDR2 SMNVEV (reference sequence). This CDR3 is built from 15 residues. The V and J ends lost 2 bases and 5 bases, in that order; junction bases with no gene match: 6. The CDR3 region has the DNA TGTGCCAGCAGTTTAGGGGGGGTTCGGCACAATGAGCAGTTCTTC. This sequence encodes CASSLGGVRHNEQFF.

The chain recombines TRBV15 with TRBJ2-2; TRBD2 agrees at 9 bases. The V gene end was trimmed by 0 bases and the J gene end by 7 bases; junction bases not matched to a gene: 9. The CDR3 is 17 amino acids. The germline gives CDR1 LNHNV, CDR2 YYDKDF (reference sequence). In nucleotides, the CDR3 is TGTGCCACCAGCAGAGATTTTGCTAGCGGGATTGGCGGGGAGCTGTTTTTT. Protein: CATSRDFASGIGGELFF.

The chain recombines TRBV2 with TRBJ2-7, with TRBD2 matching 13 bases. The CDR3 runs to 14 residues. Germline CDR1 and CDR2: SNHLY and FYNNEI. The J segment lost 2 bases and the V segment lost 7 bases, leaving 2 bases of the junction unmatched. CDR3 nucleotides: TGTGCCAGCACCGGACTAGCGGGAGCCTACGAGCAGTACTTC. Translation: CASTGLAGAYEQYF.

The genes are TRBV18 and TRBJ1-5; tentative D call: TRBD1 (5 bases). This CDR3 region has 13 residues. V lost 1 base to trimming and J lost 4 bases, with 5 bases between them. Looked up from germline, CDR1 is KGHSH and CDR2 is LQKENI. CDR3 loop: CASSPQGNQPQHF. The CDR3 DNA follows: TGTGCCAGCTCACCACAGGGGAATCAGCCCCAGCATTTT.

This chain links TRBV25-1 with TRBJ2-5; no clear D gene. CDR1 MGHDK and CDR2 SYGVNS come from the germline V gene. The CDR3 totals 10 residues. V was cut by 8 bases and J by 5 bases, with 6 bases left in between. The CDR3 region has the DNA TGTGCCAGCGAGGAGGAGACCCAGTACTTC. Its protein product is CASEEETQYF. Combining the CDR3 with reference TRBV25-1 and TRBJ2-5 gives the whole variable domain EADIYQTPRYLVIGTGKKITLECSQTMGHDKMYWYQQDPGMELHLIHYSYGVNSTEKGDLSSESTVSRIRTEHFPLTLESARPSHTSQYLCASEEETQYFGPGTRLLVL.

The genes are TRBV9 and TRBJ1-1; D might be TRBD1 (5 bases). V lost 2 bases to trimming and J lost 1 base, with 9 bases between them. The CDR3 has 14 amino acids. Germline V gene sequence: CDR1 SGDLS, CDR2 YYNGEE. The CDR3 protein is CASSVGGKNTEAFF. In DNA form, the CDR3 reads TGTGCCAGCAGCGTCGGGGGTAAGAACACTGAAGCTTTCTTT.

This chain links TRBV2 with TRBJ2-2; D is perhaps TRBD1 (5 bases). The ends were cut back, 2 bases at V and 0 bases at J, with 7 bases in the middle. This CDR3 contains 15 residues. Germline lookup yields CDR1 SNHLY and CDR2 FYNNEI. CDR3 in DNA: TGTGCCAGCAGTGAAAGGGGATCGAACACCGGGGAGCTGTTTTTT. It specifies CASSERGSNTGELFF.

This clone was detected only once. This chain connects TRBV7-8 to TRBJ1-2; TRBD1 aligns across 9 bases. The length of the CDR3 is 14 residues. Per the germline V gene, CDR1 is SGHVS and CDR2 is FQNEAQ. V lost 5 bases to trimming and J lost 3 bases; unmatched junction nucleotides: 4. CDR3 region: CASSTQGAYYGYTF. In nucleotides, the CDR3 is TGTGCCAGCAGCACACAGGGGGCATACTATGGCTACACCTTC.

This clone was seen just once. This sequence joins TRBV5-6 and TRBJ1-1; TRBD1 matches at 7 bases. V shed 0 bases, J shed 4 bases, and the junction held 3 bases outside the gene matches. Germline CDR1 is SGHDT and CDR2 is YYEEEE. The CDR3 sequence is 14 residues long. The CDR3 loop is CASSLVAGGTEAFF. DNA of the CDR3: TGTGCCAGCAGCTTGGTGGCAGGGGGCACTGAAGCTTTCTTT.

Turning to this clone: At one boundary the junction diverges from the germline segment, which might be a read error. The chain employs TRBV7-8 and TRBJ1-1, with TRBD1 matching over 8 bases. The CDR3 is 14 amino acids. CDR1 and CDR2 (germline): SGHVS, FQNEAQ. The CDR3 DNA reads as TGTGCCAGCGGCTTGGACAGGGTGAACACTGAAGCTTTCTTT. It is translated as CASGLDRVNTEAFF.